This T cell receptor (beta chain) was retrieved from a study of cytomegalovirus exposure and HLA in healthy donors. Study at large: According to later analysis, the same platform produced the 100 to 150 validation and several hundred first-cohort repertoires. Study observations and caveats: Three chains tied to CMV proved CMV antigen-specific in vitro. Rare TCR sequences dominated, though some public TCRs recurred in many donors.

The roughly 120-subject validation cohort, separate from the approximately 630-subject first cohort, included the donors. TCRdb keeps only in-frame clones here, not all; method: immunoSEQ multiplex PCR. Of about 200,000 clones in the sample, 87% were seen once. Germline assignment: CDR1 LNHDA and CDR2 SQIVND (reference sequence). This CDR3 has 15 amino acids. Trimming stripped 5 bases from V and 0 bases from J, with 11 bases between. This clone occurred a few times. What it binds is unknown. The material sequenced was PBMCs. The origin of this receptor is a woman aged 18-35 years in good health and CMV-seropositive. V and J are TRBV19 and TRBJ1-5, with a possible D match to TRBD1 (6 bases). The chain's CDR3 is CASSPRTASNQPQHF. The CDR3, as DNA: TGTGCCAGTAGTCCAAGGACAGCTAGCAATCAGCCCCAGCATTTT. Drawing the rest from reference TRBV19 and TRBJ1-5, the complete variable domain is DGGITQSPKYLFRKEGQNVTLSCEQNLNHDAMYWYRQDPGQGLRLIYYSQIVNDFQKGDIAEGYSVSREKKESFPLTVTSAQKNPTAFYLCASSPRTASNQPQHFGDGTRLSIL.